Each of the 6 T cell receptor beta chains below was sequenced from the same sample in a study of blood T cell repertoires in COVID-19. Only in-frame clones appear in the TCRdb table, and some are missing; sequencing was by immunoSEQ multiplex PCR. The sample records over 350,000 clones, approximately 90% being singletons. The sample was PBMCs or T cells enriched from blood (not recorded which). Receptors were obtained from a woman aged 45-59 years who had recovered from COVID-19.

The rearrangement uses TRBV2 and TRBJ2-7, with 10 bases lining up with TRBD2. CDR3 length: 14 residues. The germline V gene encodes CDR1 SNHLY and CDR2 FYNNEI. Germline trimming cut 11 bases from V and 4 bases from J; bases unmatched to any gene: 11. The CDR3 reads CAGRSGGGTYEQYF. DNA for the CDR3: TGTGCCGGGCGGAGCGGGGGGGGAACATACGAGCAGTACTTC.

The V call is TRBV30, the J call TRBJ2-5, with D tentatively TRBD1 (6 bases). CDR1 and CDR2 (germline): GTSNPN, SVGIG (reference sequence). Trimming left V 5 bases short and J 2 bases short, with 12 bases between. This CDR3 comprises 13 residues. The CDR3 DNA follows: TGTGCCTGGCAGCCGGGGACACAAGAGACCCAGTACTTC. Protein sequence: CAWQPGTQETQYF.

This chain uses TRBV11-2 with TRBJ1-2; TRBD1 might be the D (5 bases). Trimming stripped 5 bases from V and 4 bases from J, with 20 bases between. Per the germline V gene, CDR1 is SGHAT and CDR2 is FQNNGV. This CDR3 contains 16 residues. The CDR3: CASSPRQGEEIYGYTF. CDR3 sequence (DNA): TGTGCCAGCAGCCCCCGGCAGGGTGAGGAGATCTATGGCTACACCTTC.

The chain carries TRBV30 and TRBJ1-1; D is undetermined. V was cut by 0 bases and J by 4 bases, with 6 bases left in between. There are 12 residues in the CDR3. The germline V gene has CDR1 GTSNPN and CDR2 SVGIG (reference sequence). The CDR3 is CAWSVHFTEAFF. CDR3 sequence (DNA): TGTGCCTGGAGTGTACATTTCACTGAAGCTTTCTTT.

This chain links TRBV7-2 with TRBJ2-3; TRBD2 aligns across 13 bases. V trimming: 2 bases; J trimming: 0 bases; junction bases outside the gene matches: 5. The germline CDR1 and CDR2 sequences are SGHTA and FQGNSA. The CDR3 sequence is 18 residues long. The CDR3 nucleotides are TGTGCCAGCAGCTTAACTAGCGGGGGGGCCAGAAGCACAGATACGCAGTATTTT. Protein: CASSLTSGGARSTDTQYF.

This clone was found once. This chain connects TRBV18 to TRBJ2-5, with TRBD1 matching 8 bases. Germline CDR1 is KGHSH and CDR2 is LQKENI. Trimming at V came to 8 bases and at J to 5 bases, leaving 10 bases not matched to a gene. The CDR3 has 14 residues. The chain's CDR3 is CASATRQGSETQYF. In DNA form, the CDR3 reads TGTGCCAGCGCGACGAGACAGGGGTCGGAGACCCAGTACTTC.